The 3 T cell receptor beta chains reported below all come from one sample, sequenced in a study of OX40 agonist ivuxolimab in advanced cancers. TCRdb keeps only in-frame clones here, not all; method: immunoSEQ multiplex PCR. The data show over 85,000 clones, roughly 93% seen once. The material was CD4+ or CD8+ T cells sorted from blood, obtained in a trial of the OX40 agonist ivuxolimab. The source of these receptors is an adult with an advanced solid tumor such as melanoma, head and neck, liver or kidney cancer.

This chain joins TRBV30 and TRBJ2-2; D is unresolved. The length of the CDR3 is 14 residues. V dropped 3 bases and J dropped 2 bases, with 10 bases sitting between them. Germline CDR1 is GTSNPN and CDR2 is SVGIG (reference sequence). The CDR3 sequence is CAWRARQNTGELFF. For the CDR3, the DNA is TGTGCCTGGAGGGCGCGGCAAAACACCGGGGAGCTGTTTTTT.

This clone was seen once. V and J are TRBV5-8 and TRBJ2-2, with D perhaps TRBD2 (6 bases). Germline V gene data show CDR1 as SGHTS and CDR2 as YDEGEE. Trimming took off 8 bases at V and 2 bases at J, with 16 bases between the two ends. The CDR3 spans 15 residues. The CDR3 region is CASVKEGFNTGELFF. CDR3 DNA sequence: TGTGCCAGTGTTAAGGAGGGATTCAACACCGGGGAGCTGTTTTTT.

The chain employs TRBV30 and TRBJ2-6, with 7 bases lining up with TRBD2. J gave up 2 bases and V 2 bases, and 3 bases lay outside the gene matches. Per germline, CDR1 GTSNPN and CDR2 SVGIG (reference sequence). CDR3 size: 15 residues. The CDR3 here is CAWSTGLAGANVLTF. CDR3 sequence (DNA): TGTGCCTGGAGTACCGGACTAGCTGGGGCCAACGTCCTGACTTTC.